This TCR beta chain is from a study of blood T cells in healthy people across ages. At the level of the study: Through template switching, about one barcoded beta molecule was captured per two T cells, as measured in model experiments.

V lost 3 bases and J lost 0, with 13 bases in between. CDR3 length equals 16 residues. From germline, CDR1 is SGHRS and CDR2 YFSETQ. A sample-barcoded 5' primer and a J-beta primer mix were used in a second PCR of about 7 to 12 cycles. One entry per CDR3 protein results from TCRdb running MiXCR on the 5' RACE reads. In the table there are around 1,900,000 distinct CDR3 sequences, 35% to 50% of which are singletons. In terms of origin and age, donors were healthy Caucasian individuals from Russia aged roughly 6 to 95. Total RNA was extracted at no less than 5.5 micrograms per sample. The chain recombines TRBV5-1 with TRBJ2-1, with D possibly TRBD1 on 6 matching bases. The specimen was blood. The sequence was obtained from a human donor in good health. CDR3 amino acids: CASSSSGEYSYNEQFF. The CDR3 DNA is TGCGCCAGCAGCTCCTCAGGGGAGTACTCCTACAATGAGCAGTTCTTC.